One and the same sample provided the 27 T cell receptor beta chains below, sequenced in a study of cytomegalovirus exposure and HLA in healthy donors. Use of 60 Vbeta and 13 Jbeta primers characterized the PCR. Sequencing used immunoSEQ multiplex PCR; TCRdb keeps in-frame clones, though not all of them. The top ten hold nearly 7.5% of the sample, which has about 89,000 clones, around 84% seen once. Source material: PBMCs. Receptors were obtained from a man aged 35 to 55 in good health and CMV-seropositive.

About this clone itself: Because the CDR3 is missing its conserved closing phenylalanine or tryptophan, this is likely a read error. The DNA is omitted, as the CDR3 cannot be located on it reliably, and the CDR3 follows TCRdb's listing. This sequence joins TRBV6-4 and TRBJ1-2. Germline V lookup: CDR1 MRHNA, CDR2 SNTAGT. The CDR3 length is 9 residues, termini included. CDR3 region: CASRASSAG.

This chain connects TRBV6-1 to TRBJ1-5; maybe TRBD1 (5 bases). The germline CDR1 and CDR2 sequences are MNHNS and SASEGT. The CDR3 extends over 13 amino acids. The V end lost 7 bases, the J end lost 3 bases, and 10 bases lay between the germline ends. CDR3 coding DNA: TGTGCCAGCACCAGGGAAGTCAATCAGCCCCAGCATTTT. Its translation: CASTREVNQPQHF.

V and J are TRBV5-1 and TRBJ2-1; possibly TRBD1 for D (5 bases). The CDR3 totals 14 residues. Trimming left V 0 bases short and J 7 bases short, with 11 bases between. Germline-derived CDR1 and CDR2 are SGHRS and YFSETQ. CDR3 amino acids: CASSLVGRVNEQFF. DNA of the CDR3: TGCGCCAGCAGCTTGGTCGGCAGGGTAAATGAGCAGTTCTTC.

The chain employs TRBV28 and TRBJ2-7; TRBD1 matches 7 bases. CDR3 length: 13 amino acids. The trim removed 7 bases at V and 3 bases at J, leaving 6 bases unmatched. From germline, CDR1 is MDHEN and CDR2 SYDVKM. Written as DNA, the CDR3 is TGTGCCAGCACCCCGGGACAGCACTACGAGCAGTACTTC. Translating gives CASTPGQHYEQYF.

In this sample, this clone turned up a few times. This chain links TRBV28 with TRBJ2-5; D not resolved. The germline CDR1 and CDR2 sequences are MDHEN and SYDVKM. CDR3 length: 12 amino acids. V gave up 7 bases and J gave up 7 bases, with 13 bases separating them. The chain's CDR3 is CASNRAAVTQYF. For the CDR3, the DNA is TGTGCCAGCAATCGCGCGGCGGTGACCCAGTACTTC.

CDR3 sequence (DNA): TGTGCCAGCAGTGAAGCCGGAGCCCAGTACTTC. Encoded protein: CASSEAGAQYF. The chain couples TRBV6-1 to TRBJ2-7, with D unclear. Looked up from germline, CDR1 is MNHNS and CDR2 is SASEGT. The CDR3 totals 11 residues. Trimming removed 0 bases from V and 10 bases from J, with 7 bases in between.

This clone appeared once. DNA of the CDR3: TGTGCCAGCAGTCTACAGGGTCGGTCCACAGATACGCAGTATTTT. Translation gives CASSLQGRSTDTQYF. The chain is built from TRBV6-5 and TRBJ2-3; tentatively, D is TRBD1 (6 bases). Germline assignment: CDR1 MNHEY and CDR2 SVGAGI. The germline V and J ends were trimmed by 5 bases and 2 bases, with 14 bases remaining between them. The CDR3 covers 15 residues.

This clone appeared a single time. Other DNA sequences in the same sample also yield this CDR3. The V and J genes are TRBV5-6 and TRBJ1-2, with 10 bases matching TRBD1. V was clipped by 4 bases and J by 5 bases; unmatched bases: 5. This CDR3 has 14 residues. Per the germline V gene, CDR1 is SGHDT and CDR2 is YYEEEE. This chain's CDR3 is CASSMDRGSYGYTF. CDR3 sequence (DNA): TGTGCCAGCAGCATGGACAGGGGGAGTTATGGCTACACCTTC.

V is TRBV4-1 and J is TRBJ2-3; 11 bases agree with TRBD2. The trim removed 2 bases at V and 6 bases at J, leaving 10 bases unmatched. CDR1 is MGHRA, CDR2 YSYEKL, per germline. The CDR3 contains 17 residues. The CDR3 region is CASSQPVASGRRDTQYF. The CDR3 nucleotides are TGCGCCAGCAGCCAACCCGTGGCTAGCGGGAGGAGGGATACGCAGTATTTT.

This clone was seen a few times. The chain recombines TRBV30 with TRBJ2-3; 7 bases are a match to TRBD2. The V segment lost 0 bases and the J segment 1 base; nucleotides outside the gene matches: 1. CDR1 and CDR2 (germline): GTSNPN, SVGIG (reference sequence). The CDR3 totals 14 residues. The CDR3 sequence: CAWSVRGGTDTQYF. The CDR3 DNA sequence: TGTGCCTGGAGTGTACGGGGGGGCACAGATACGCAGTATTTT.

This clone was seen a single time. The chain couples TRBV19 to TRBJ1-5, with D unclear. Trimming pared 3 bases from V and 3 bases from J, leaving 6 bases between. This CDR3 has 13 amino acids. Germline CDR1 reads LNHDA; CDR2 reads SQIVND (reference sequence). The CDR3 loop is CASSMGPNQPQHF. CDR3 in DNA: TGTGCCAGTAGTATGGGCCCCAATCAGCCCCAGCATTTT.

This chain uses TRBV11-2 with TRBJ2-7, with a possible D match to TRBD1 (6 bases). V lost 0 bases, J lost 7 bases, and 13 bases lay in between. CDR1 SGHAT and CDR2 FQNNGV come from the germline V gene. CDR3 length: 14 amino acids. DNA for the CDR3: TGTGCCAGCAGCTTAGAGGGGACACGGTGGGAGCAGTACTTC. It is translated as CASSLEGTRWEQYF.

The rearrangement links TRBV5-1 to TRBJ2-6; the match to TRBD2 covers 10 bases. Trimming removed 5 bases from V and 0 bases from J; junction bases left unmatched: 8. Germline CDR1 SGHRS, CDR2 YFSETQ. This CDR3 is built from 18 residues. The CDR3 region has the DNA TGCGCCAGCAGACCCGTAGCGGGGGGCGTCTCTGGGGCCAACGTCCTGACTTTC. It specifies CASRPVAGGVSGANVLTF.

V is TRBV25-1 and J is TRBJ1-1; TRBD1 agrees at 10 bases. CDR1 MGHDK and CDR2 SYGVNS come from the germline V gene. The CDR3 extends over 14 amino acids. With V trimmed by 4 bases and J by 14 bases, 13 bases remained unmatched. The CDR3 sequence is CASSVTGGAGGSFF. CDR3 DNA sequence: TGTGCCAGCAGTGTGACAGGGGGCGCGGGGGGGAGCTTCTTT.

Concerning this clone itself: At one end the junction does not follow the germline gene, possibly because of a read error. The chain joins TRBV6-1 to TRBJ2-5; 7 bases map to TRBD2. Per germline, CDR1 MNHNS and CDR2 SASEGT. This CDR3 has 13 amino acids. The CDR3 protein is CASREVSGGGMYF. The CDR3 nucleotides read TGTGCCAGCAGGGAAGTTTCGGGAGGCGGCATGTACTTC.

This chain uses TRBV5-6 with TRBJ2-7, with D maybe TRBD2 (6 bases). This CDR3 has 16 residues. CDR1 SGHDT and CDR2 YYEEEE come from the germline V gene. With 4 bases removed from V and 0 bases from J, the gap between germline ends came to 17 bases. CDR3: CASSLPGGTDSYEQYF. CDR3 DNA sequence: TGTGCCAGCAGCCTCCCAGGAGGGACTGACTCCTACGAGCAGTACTTC.

V and J are TRBV5-4 and TRBJ2-3; unclear D gene. Trimming took 0 bases from V and 6 from J, leaving 8 bases between them. CDR3 length: 13 residues. The germline gives CDR1 SGHNT, CDR2 YYREEE (reference sequence). The CDR3 coding sequence is TGTGCCAGCAGCTTGGGAACCGCGGATACGCAGTATTTT. The encoded protein is CASSLGTADTQYF.

V usage is TRBV9 and J usage is TRBJ2-2; tentatively, D is TRBD2 (5 bases). Trimming pared 9 bases from V and 1 base from J, leaving 16 bases between. The CDR3 has 15 residues. Germline V gives CDR1 SGDLS, CDR2 YYNGEE. The CDR3 spells CATISAEGNTGELFF. CDR3 nucleotides: TGTGCCACCATTTCCGCAGAGGGGAACACCGGGGAGCTGTTTTTT.

The genes are TRBV5-1 and TRBJ2-7, with 7 bases aligning to TRBD1. The length of the CDR3 is 14 residues. Germline lookup yields CDR1 SGHRS and CDR2 YFSETQ. V was clipped by 0 bases and J by 3 bases; unmatched bases: 3. CDR3: CASSLAWDSYEQYF. The CDR3 DNA reads TGCGCCAGCAGCTTGGCCTGGGACAGCTACGAGCAGTACTTC.

The genes are TRBV19 and TRBJ2-7; TRBD2 aligns across 8 bases. Germline lookup yields CDR1 LNHDA and CDR2 SQIVND (reference sequence). The length of the CDR3 is 16 residues. Trimming at V came to 6 bases and at J to 3 bases, leaving 13 bases not matched to a gene. CDR3 amino acids: CASSNLPGGIGYEQYF. DNA of the CDR3: TGTGCCAGTAGCAACCTCCCGGGAGGGATTGGCTACGAGCAGTACTTC.

The V call is TRBV6-1, the J call TRBJ2-2, with 10 bases fitting TRBD1. Trimming cost V 11 bases and J 3 bases; bases outside gene matches: 6. CDR1 MNHNS and CDR2 SASEGT come from the germline V gene. The CDR3 runs to 14 residues. CDR3 sequence (DNA): TGTGCCGGCAAGGGACAGGGGTACACCGGGGAGCTGTTTTTT. It encodes CAGKGQGYTGELFF.

Here the CDR3 DNA reads TGTGCCAGTAGTATAGCTAGCGGGGGGGCGACAGATACGCAGTATTTT. Translated, it gives CASSIASGGATDTQYF. The V and J genes are TRBV19 and TRBJ2-3, with TRBD2 matching over 12 bases. This CDR3 spans 16 amino acids. V shed 1 base and J 3 bases; nucleotides not matched to a gene: 2. Germline CDR1 LNHDA, CDR2 SQIVND (reference sequence).

The chain has TRBV19 and TRBJ2-5; D is possibly TRBD1 (6 bases). CDR1 is LNHDA and CDR2 is SQIVND in the germline V gene (reference sequence). The CDR3 is 15 residues long. Trimming removed 4 bases at V and 1 base at J, with 13 bases between. The CDR3 protein is CASSTPDSFQETQYF. The DNA of the CDR3 is TGTGCCAGTAGTACCCCGGACAGCTTCCAAGAGACCCAGTACTTC.

This clone was detected only once. The chain links TRBV5-1 to TRBJ2-2; 14 bases agree with TRBD2. CDR3 size: 19 residues. Per the germline V gene, CDR1 is SGHRS and CDR2 is YFSETQ. The V and J ends lost 2 bases and 0 bases, in that order; junction bases with no gene match: 6. The CDR3 loop reads CASSFRTSGGSANTGELFF. The CDR3, as DNA: TGCGCCAGCAGCTTTAGGACTAGCGGGGGGTCAGCGAACACCGGGGAGCTGTTTTTT.

The chain combines TRBV2 with TRBJ1-5, with 7 positions matching TRBD1. The CDR3 spans 14 residues. The V segment lost 6 bases and the J segment 1 base; nucleotides outside the gene matches: 3. The V gene's germline CDR1 is SNHLY and CDR2 FYNNEI. CDR3 DNA: TGTGCCAGCAGGTTGACAGGGAGCAATCAGCCCCAGCATTTT. It codes for CASRLTGSNQPQHF.

This sequence joins TRBV4-2 and TRBJ2-7; D might be TRBD1 (6 bases). The CDR3 length is 14 residues. The germline CDR1 and CDR2 sequences are LGHNA and YNFKEQ. The V end lost 3 bases, the J end lost 2 bases, and 11 bases lay between the germline ends. This CDR3 reads CASSQGTRAYEQYF. In DNA, the CDR3 is TGTGCCAGCAGCCAGGGGACAAGGGCCTACGAGCAGTACTTC.

The chain recombines TRBV29-1 with TRBJ1-2; 7 bases are a match to TRBD1. This CDR3 spans 12 amino acids. Germline lookup yields CDR1 SQVTM and CDR2 ANQGSEA. V gave up 5 bases and J gave up 6 bases; unmatched junction bases: 6. The DNA of the CDR3 is TGCAGCGTTACTCGACAGGGAGATGGCTACACCTTC. It yields the protein CSVTRQGDGYTF.